The 19 T cell receptor beta chains listed next were all sequenced from one sample in a study of cytomegalovirus exposure and HLA in healthy donors. Primers for the PCR totalled 60 Vbeta and 13 Jbeta. Profiled with immunoSEQ multiplex PCR; TCRdb holds only in-frame clones, not every one. The data contain some 190,000 clones, about 85% of them singletons. The sequenced sample consisted of PBMCs. The source is a boy between 2 and 10 years old in good health and CMV-seronegative.

A single count supports this clone. The chain links TRBV28 to TRBJ1-5; possibly TRBD1 for D (5 bases). The V gene lost 2 bases and the J gene lost 4 bases, with 12 bases spanning the gap. CDR3 length equals 15 residues. The V gene's germline CDR1 is MDHEN and CDR2 SYDVKM. The CDR3 nucleotides read TGTGCCAGCAGTTTAAGGGGCGGAAGAAATCAGCCCCAGCATTTT. Protein sequence: CASSLRGGRNQPQHF.

The chain is built from TRBV19 and TRBJ1-6; 9 bases align to TRBD1. The CDR3 sequence is 16 residues long. Germline V CDR1 and CDR2: LNHDA, SQIVND (reference sequence). The V segment lost 6 bases and the J segment 5 bases; nucleotides outside the gene matches: 8. CDR3 sequence: CASSHYRGQNNSPLHF. The DNA of the CDR3 is TGTGCCAGTAGCCATTACAGGGGGCAAAATAATTCACCCCTCCACTTT.

This chain joins TRBV27 and TRBJ2-7; 9 bases fit TRBD1. With V trimmed by 2 bases and J by 5 bases, 4 bases remained unmatched. The length of the CDR3 is 14 residues. The V gene's germline CDR1 is MNHEY and CDR2 SMNVEV (reference sequence). This CDR3 is CASSLVQGANEQYF. Written as DNA, the CDR3 is TGTGCCAGCAGTTTAGTACAGGGGGCAAACGAGCAGTACTTC.

This clone was counted a few times. The chain joins TRBV9 to TRBJ1-6; unclear D gene. Trimming stripped 1 base from V and 8 bases from J, with 19 bases between. The CDR3 loop spans 17 amino acids. From germline, CDR1 is SGDLS and CDR2 YYNGEE. CDR3 bases: TGTGCCAGCAGCGTAAATCCCTCGGGTGGATCCGATTCACCCCTCCACTTT. It is translated as CASSVNPSGGSDSPLHF.

This clone is a singleton in its sample. The CDR3 sequence: CASTKLGTDRGSEQYF. CDR3 nucleotide sequence: TGTGCCAGCACCAAACTCGGGACGGACAGGGGCAGCGAGCAGTACTTC. The rearrangement uses TRBV27 and TRBJ2-5; 9 bases line up with TRBD1. The DNA end is more similar to TRBJ2-7, so the J call may be wrong. The CDR3 loop spans 16 amino acids. CDR1 and CDR2 (germline): MNHEY, SMNVEV (reference sequence).

This clone has just a few counts. The gene calls are TRBV2 and TRBJ1-2, with 7 positions matching TRBD1. Per the germline V gene, CDR1 is SNHLY and CDR2 is FYNNEI. There are 15 residues in the CDR3. V dropped 7 bases and J dropped 3; count of bases not matched to a gene: 11. In DNA form, the CDR3 reads TGTGCCAGCACCGCGACGAGGGACAGATACTATGGCTACACCTTC. Amino acid sequence: CASTATRDRYYGYTF.

The chain recombines TRBV9 with TRBJ2-7; TRBD2 is a possible D gene (5 bases). CDR1 SGDLS and CDR2 YYNGEE come from the germline V gene. This CDR3 has 15 residues. The ends were cut back, 0 bases at V and 0 bases at J, with 10 bases in the middle. The CDR3 DNA follows: TGTGCCAGCAGCGTAGGCGGGTCGAGCTCCTACGAGCAGTACTTC. Amino acid sequence: CASSVGGSSSYEQYF.

CDR3 coding DNA: TGCGCCAGCAGCCCGGGACAGAGCAACAATGAGCAGTTCTTC. Translated: CASSPGQSNNEQFF. The chain has TRBV5-1 and TRBJ2-1, with 7 positions matching TRBD1. J was trimmed by 5 bases and V by 4 bases; bases with no gene match: 6. The germline gives CDR1 SGHRS, CDR2 YFSETQ. The CDR3 length is 14 residues.

This clone was counted between two and nine times. V usage is TRBV6-4 and J usage is TRBJ2-2; possible D gene TRBD1, 6 bases. CDR3 length equals 15 residues. Looked up from germline, CDR1 is MRHNA and CDR2 is SNTAGT. Trimming took 3 bases from V and 7 from J, leaving 15 bases between them. CDR3 sequence: CASSEHEDSHGELFF. CDR3 DNA sequence: TGTGCCAGCAGTGAGCACGAGGACAGTCACGGGGAGCTGTTTTTT.

The chain employs TRBV18 and TRBJ2-7; TRBD1 aligns across 10 bases. V gave up 6 bases and J gave up 6 bases; unmatched junction bases: 5. From germline, CDR1 is KGHSH and CDR2 LQKENI. This CDR3 contains 13 residues. In DNA, the CDR3 is TGTGCCAGCTCCCCCGGGACAGGGGCCGAGCAGTACTTC. Translation gives CASSPGTGAEQYF.

V gene TRBV21-1 combines with J gene TRBJ2-7; the table's D call of TRBD2 was not tested on the DNA. TRBV21-1 is termed a pseudogene. The CDR3 extends over 13 amino acids. CDR3 bases: TGTGCCAGCAGTAGCGGGAGCCCCTACGAGCAGTACTTC. Protein product: CASSSGSPYEQYF.

The V gene is TRBV5-8, the J gene TRBJ1-1; possible D gene TRBD1, 5 bases. The CDR3 has 16 amino acids. Germline CDR1 is SGHTS and CDR2 is YDEGEE. V was trimmed by 4 bases and J by 4 bases, leaving 20 bases between them. In nucleotides, the CDR3 is TGTGCCAGCAGCCTGAATCCACAGGCCCTGAGCACTGAAGCTTTCTTT. Its protein is CASSLNPQALSTEAFF.

The J gene is TRBJ2-1, the V gene TRBV28; 7 bases fit TRBD1. The V gene's germline CDR1 is MDHEN and CDR2 SYDVKM. V dropped 8 bases and J dropped 4; count of bases not matched to a gene: 14. The CDR3 has 16 residues. CDR3 loop: CASGLLSGGLYNEQFF. CDR3 in DNA: TGTGCCAGCGGATTACTCTCAGGGGGTCTATACAATGAGCAGTTCTTC. Filled out from reference TRBV28 and TRBJ2-1, the complete variable domain reads DVKVTQSSRYLVKRTGEKVFLECVQDMDHENMFWYRQDPGLGLRLIYFSYDVKMKEKGDIPEGYSVSREKKERFSLILESASTNQTSMYLCASGLLSGGLYNEQFFGPGTRLTVL.

A single count supports this clone. This chain connects TRBV5-1 to TRBJ1-2; possibly TRBD1 for D (5 bases). The length of the CDR3 is 17 residues. Germline V gene data show CDR1 as SGHRS and CDR2 as YFSETQ. V gave up 4 bases and J gave up 5 bases, with 24 bases separating them. The CDR3 DNA sequence: TGCGCCAGCAGCCCAAGAAGTGCCGGACACGCCGTTTATGGCTACACCTTC. It encodes CASSPRSAGHAVYGYTF. Drawing the rest from reference TRBV5-1 and TRBJ1-2, the complete variable domain is KAGVTQTPRYLIKTRGQQVTLSCSPISGHRSVSWYQQTPGQGLQFLFEYFSETQRNKGNFPGRFSGRQFSNSRSEMNVSTLELGDSALYLCASSPRSAGHAVYGYTFGSGTRLTVV.

The chain couples TRBV4-2 to TRBJ1-1, with 7 positions matching TRBD1. The CDR3 contains 15 residues. V dropped 1 base and J dropped 3; count of bases not matched to a gene: 5. Germline assignment: CDR1 LGHNA and CDR2 YNFKEQ. As DNA, the CDR3 is TGTGCCAGCAGCCAAGCCCGGACAGGTGACACTGAAGCTTTCTTT. Residues: CASSQARTGDTEAFF.

In regard to this clone: This specimen includes other DNA sequences encoding the same CDR3. The V and J genes are TRBV11-2 and TRBJ1-2, with 10 bases identical to TRBD1. Germline V gene data show CDR1 as SGHAT and CDR2 as FQNNGV. V was clipped by 3 bases and J by 6 bases; unmatched bases: 1. CDR3 size: 13 residues. The DNA for the CDR3 is TGTGCCAGCAGCTTGGGGACAGGGGATGGCTACACCTTC. This encodes CASSLGTGDGYTF.

The sample holds a few counts of this clone. The chain recombines TRBV19 with TRBJ1-5; a weak D match, TRBD1 (6 bases). This CDR3 region has 15 residues. CDR1 and CDR2 (germline): LNHDA, SQIVND (reference sequence). The V end was cut by 1 base, the J end by 7 bases, with 14 bases between. The CDR3 spells CASSIVQQGRQPQHF. CDR3 nucleotide sequence: TGTGCCAGTAGTATAGTACAACAGGGCAGGCAGCCCCAGCATTTT.

This clone was counted a single time. The chain has TRBV2 and TRBJ2-1; tentatively, D is TRBD1 (6 bases). Germline assignment: CDR1 SNHLY and CDR2 FYNNEI. The CDR3 contains 16 residues. V lost 8 bases and J 0 bases, leaving 17 bases between the germline ends. The CDR3 reads CASPLRTGSSYNEQFF. CDR3 sequence (DNA): TGTGCCAGCCCCTTGCGTACAGGGAGCTCCTACAATGAGCAGTTCTTC.

The chain employs TRBV7-9 and TRBJ2-7; tentative D call: TRBD1 (5 bases). The CDR3 runs 15 residues. Between the trimmed V and J ends, which lost 0 bases and 5 bases, there was a span of 14 bases. Germline V gives CDR1 SEHNR, CDR2 FQNEAQ (reference sequence). The CDR3 here is CASSLAGRDIDEQYF. Here the CDR3 DNA reads TGTGCCAGCAGCTTAGCTGGCAGGGATATCGACGAGCAGTACTTC.